The 9 T cell receptor beta chains below come from one sample, sequenced in a study of regulatory T cells in long-lasting Graves disease (TCRdb year 2021). Preparation of the library involved multiplex PCR. Instrument on record: Illumina HiSeq 4000. iRepertoire HTBI primers and Arm-PCR amplification of CDR3 regions were used to construct TCR beta libraries. TCRdb reanalyzed the raw reads on its own, using fastp at Q25 for trimming and MiXCR for clone calling, and kept in-frame beta chains. Rows matching on CDR3 protein sequence are summarized as one entry with the most common DNA and genes. Counted in this sample were about 610,000 distinct CDR3 sequences; 15% to 20% of them appeared once. The ten top clones hold around 12% of the sample. Sample time point, as interpreted from the label and publication: newly diagnosed GD, antithyroid drugs for less than 3 months. RNA was extracted from PBMCs in TRIzol for both TCR sequencing and RNA sequencing.

In addition, the sample was reused for a study of T cells in Graves' hyperthyroidism and ophthalmopathy.

Specimen: peripheral blood mononuclear cells (PBMCs), collected at new diagnosis, from a patient treated with antithyroid drugs. All receptors come from a man in his late teens or twenties with Graves disease. Donor details come from another sample of the same person, matched by shared clones.

The chain combines TRBV9 with TRBJ2-3; TRBD2 agrees at 8 bases. With 4 bases clipped from V and 2 bases from J, the junction kept 6 bases outside the gene matches. Germline lookup yields CDR1 SGDLS and CDR2 YYNGEE. This CDR3 is built from 15 residues. DNA of the CDR3: TGTGCCAGCAGCTCAAGCGGGAGAGACACAGATACGCAGTATTTT. Translated, it gives CASSSSGRDTDTQYF.

This clonotype has more than one count but fewer than ten. This chain uses TRBV3-1 with TRBJ2-7; TRBD2 matches at 7 bases. CDR1 and CDR2 from the germline V gene are LGHDT and YNNKEL (reference sequence). The CDR3 sequence is 17 residues long. J gave up 5 bases and V 6 bases, and 19 bases lay outside the gene matches. The CDR3 bases are TGTGCCAGCAGTCGTTCCCCCCGCGGGAGTCCGGCAGACGAGCAGTACTTC. Protein product: CASSRSPRGSPADEQYF.

This rearrangement joins TRBV20-1 to TRBJ1-5, with TRBD1 matching over 7 bases. Germline CDR1 reads DFQATT; CDR2 reads SNEGSKA (reference sequence). The CDR3 is made up of 15 amino acids. Unmatched junction bases numbered 5, after V lost 2 bases and J lost 1 base. The CDR3, as DNA: TGCAGTGCTAGAACGCGACAGGGCAGCAATCAGCCCCAGCATTTT. Amino acids: CSARTRQGSNQPQHF.

This clonotype was counted at least ten times. This CDR3 is CSARTDSLNTEAFF. The DNA for the CDR3 is TGCAGTGCTAGAACCGACAGCCTGAACACTGAAGCTTTCTTT. The chain couples TRBV20-1 to TRBJ1-1; D is possibly TRBD1 (5 bases). Germline V gives CDR1 DFQATT, CDR2 SNEGSKA (reference sequence). The V end lost 2 bases, the J end lost 0 bases, and 10 bases lay between the germline ends. This CDR3 is 14 amino acids long.

At least ten counts were recorded for this clonotype. The V call is TRBV3-1, the J call TRBJ1-5; 8 nucleotides match TRBD1. The CDR3 extends over 14 amino acids. V shed 5 bases, J shed 2 bases, and the junction held 2 bases outside the gene matches. From germline, CDR1 is LGHDT and CDR2 YNNKEL (reference sequence). The CDR3 is CASSWTGRNQPQHF. The CDR3 DNA is TGTGCCAGCAGCTGGACAGGGCGCAATCAGCCCCAGCATTTT.

In its sample, this clonotype was seen many times. The chain is built from TRBV5-1 and TRBJ1-1; D may be TRBD1 (5 bases). V was shortened by 5 bases and J by 0 bases, with 14 bases between the two germline ends. The CDR3 loop spans 15 amino acids. CDR1 is SGHRS and CDR2 is YFSETQ in the germline V gene. CDR3 sequence (DNA): TGCGCCAGCAGTAATAGCGACAGATTGAACACTGAAGCTTTCTTT. This sequence encodes CASSNSDRLNTEAFF.

This clonotype has ten or more counts. V and J are TRBV12-3 or TRBV12-4 and TRBJ1-5, with TRBD1 as a possible D gene (5 bases). Trimming left V 5 bases short and J 1 base short, with 9 bases between. The CDR3 sequence is 14 residues long. The CDR3 nucleotides are TGTGCCAGCAGTCGGGGCCTGAGCAATCAGCCCCAGCATTTT. Residues: CASSRGLSNQPQHF.

The V and J genes are TRBV12-3 or TRBV12-4 and TRBJ2-1, with 10 bases that match TRBD2. This CDR3 contains 16 residues. Trimming took 6 bases from V and 1 from J; bases not matched to a gene: 6. CDR3 nucleotides: TGTGCCAGCAGCTATACTAGCGGGACGTCCTACAATGAGCAGTTCTTC. Translating gives CASSYTSGTSYNEQFF.

Only a few counts were recorded for this clonotype. Given a much more abundant clone one base away, this may be a read error. The chain links TRBV6-1 to TRBJ2-2, with D unresolved. The germline V gene has CDR1 MNHNS and CDR2 SASEGT. The CDR3 runs 14 residues. The CDR3 is CASSVGRNTRELFF. Here the CDR3 DNA reads TGTGCCAGCAGTGTGGGCAGGAACACCAGGGAGCTGTTTTTT.